Reported below is one TCR beta chain. Libraries were prepared by immunoSEQ multiplex PCR; TCRdb keeps only in-frame clonotypes and omits some of them. This repertoire shows about 26,000 clones, about 89% found once; its top ten account for roughly 2%. The CDR3 is made up of 13 amino acids. Trimming took off 6 bases at V and 6 bases at J, with 14 bases between the two ends. These data come from a study of tissue T cells after allogeneic stem cell transplantation. The clonotype was recovered from a male donor aged 60 or over who later had graft-versus-host disease after an allogeneic stem cell transplant. The specimen comprised blood, sampled before transplantation. This chain connects TRBV12-3 or TRBV12-4 to TRBJ1-2; D is uncertain. Here the CDR3 reads CASSSQRTDGYTF. DNA for the CDR3: TGTGCCAGCAGCTCACAGCGGACCGATGGCTACACCTTC.